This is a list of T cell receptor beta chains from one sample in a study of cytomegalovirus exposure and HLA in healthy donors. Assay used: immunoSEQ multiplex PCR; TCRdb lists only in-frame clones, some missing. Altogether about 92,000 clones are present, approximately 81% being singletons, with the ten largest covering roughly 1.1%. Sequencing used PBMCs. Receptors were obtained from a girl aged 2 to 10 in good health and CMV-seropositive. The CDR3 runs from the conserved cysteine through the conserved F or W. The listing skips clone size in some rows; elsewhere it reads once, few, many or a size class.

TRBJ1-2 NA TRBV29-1 CSAFGDRGHYGYTF
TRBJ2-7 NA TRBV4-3 CASSQDYTKSGEQYF
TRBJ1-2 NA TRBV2 CASSEKGGYGYTF
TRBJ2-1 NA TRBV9 CASSVDRGKYNEQFF
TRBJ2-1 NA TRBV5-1 CASSLEGSGTGEQFF
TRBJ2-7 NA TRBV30 CAWSDSWDKRYEQYF
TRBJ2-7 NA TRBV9 CASSGLTYEQYF
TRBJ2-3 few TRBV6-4 CASSDGEGGTDTQYF
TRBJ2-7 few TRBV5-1 CASSLDRTYEQYF
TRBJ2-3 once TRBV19 CASSMGVAWATDTQYF
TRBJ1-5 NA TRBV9 CASSVAGNSNQPQHF
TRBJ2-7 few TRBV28 CASSLWGQIKYEQYF
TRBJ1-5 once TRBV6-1 CASTTVPNQPQHF
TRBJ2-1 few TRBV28 CASSFTEGREFF
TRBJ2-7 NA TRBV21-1 CASSKAYSSYEQYF
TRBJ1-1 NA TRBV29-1 CSVGAAGVTEAFF
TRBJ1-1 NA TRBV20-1 CSARTGTEAFF